This paragraph covers one TCR beta chain sequence. It has no known antigen specificity. No clone much larger than this one lies a single base away; base qualities are absent. The data stem from a study of neurological immune-mediated disorders (dated by TCRdb to the late 2010s). About the investigation overall: Peripheral blood TCR-beta repertoires from HTLV-I-associated myelopathy (HAM/TSP) patients, multiple sclerosis patients and healthy controls were compared by UMI-based sequencing. The roughly 110 TCR-beta libraries covered PBMC samples along with longitudinal samples, technical triplicates, and paired sorted CD4+ and CD8+ T-cell subsets. The cohort comprised approximately 67 subjects: about 15 HAM/TSP patients, approximately 34 multiple sclerosis patients and 20 or so healthy controls. Overall study outcomes, separate from this receptor: TCR clonal expansion was greatest in HAM/TSP patients and smallest in MS patients, who ranked below even healthy controls. Expanded clones from different subjects shared no identical CDR3 amino acid sequences, which suggests that TCR-beta repertoires were private in all groups.

To synthesize cDNA, template-switch 5'RACE was performed with a primer carrying a 10-nucleotide random unique molecular identifier so that each TCR transcript was tagged. Every sequencing run covered 15-18 subjects and yielded more than 160 million TCR-beta sequences. The RNeasy kit was used for extraction of total RNA. The KAPA Real-time Library Amplification kit was used to amplify TCR-beta VDJ regions with primers for the TCR constant region and the 5'RACE anchor. A first PCR added sample indexes and Illumina adaptors, and a second PCR then raised library yield. After Ampure bead purification, the TCR product of roughly 650 bp was size-selected on a 2% E-gel SizeSelection system. Before pooling, library quality was checked on a Bioanalyzer, concentration was measured with Qubit, and libraries were quantified with the Kapa Library Quantification kit. Libraries were sequenced paired-end 2 x 150 bp on an Illumina HiSeq 2500. To increase sequence diversity, roughly 24-32% phiX was spiked into each library pool. As for how the authors treated the data: Quality-filtered reads were processed with the UMI-based MiGEC pipeline, which removed over 80% of raw TCR sequences during error correction. IMGT germline references were used for aligning VDJ genes, and each clonotype was defined as a unique CDR3 amino acid sequence together with its V-J genes. Clonal expansion, Shannon diversity, and CDR3 relatedness (CalcPairwiseDistances, ClusterSamples) were evaluated with VDJtools, and phylogenetic trees were built with CLCbio workbench. Using coefficient-of-variation modelling across technical triplicates, the study counted a clone as expanded if it had at least 8 unique UMIs. The public reads were reprocessed in TCRdb via fastp at Q25 and MiXCR, keeping in-frame beta chains. Here each entry gathers all rows of one CDR3 protein and keeps the most common genes and DNA. Here the V and J calls rest on TCRdb's processing, not on the authors' analysis. This sample holds tens of thousands of distinct CDR3 sequences; around 10% were observed only once. The top ten clonotypes cover roughly 1.9% of the sample.

Blood bank volunteers in Maryland, USA served as the healthy controls. Libraries from unsorted PBMCs were made from 2 million PBMCs kept in RNAlater at -80 degrees C until RNA extraction. Peripheral blood was subjected to Ficoll-Hypaque density gradient centrifugation to isolate PBMCs, which were then cryopreserved in liquid nitrogen. Material for sequencing was PBMCs. The source is a man aged 60 to 69 in good health.

CDR3 protein: CSVQNRDSYEQYF. In nucleotides, the sequence is TGCAGTGTCCAGAACAGAGACTCCTACGAGCAGTACTTC. In this chain, TRBV20-1 is recombined with TRBJ2-7, with the D gene not confidently named. As encoded in the germline V gene (reference sequence), CDR1 is DFQATT while CDR2 is SNEGSKA. A distance of 13 bases separates the germline ends of V and J, which lose 7 bases and 0 bases respectively. CDR3 length: 13 amino acids, cysteine to phenylalanine. Solely the CDR3 DNA is kept, with 39 bases framed from the first base.